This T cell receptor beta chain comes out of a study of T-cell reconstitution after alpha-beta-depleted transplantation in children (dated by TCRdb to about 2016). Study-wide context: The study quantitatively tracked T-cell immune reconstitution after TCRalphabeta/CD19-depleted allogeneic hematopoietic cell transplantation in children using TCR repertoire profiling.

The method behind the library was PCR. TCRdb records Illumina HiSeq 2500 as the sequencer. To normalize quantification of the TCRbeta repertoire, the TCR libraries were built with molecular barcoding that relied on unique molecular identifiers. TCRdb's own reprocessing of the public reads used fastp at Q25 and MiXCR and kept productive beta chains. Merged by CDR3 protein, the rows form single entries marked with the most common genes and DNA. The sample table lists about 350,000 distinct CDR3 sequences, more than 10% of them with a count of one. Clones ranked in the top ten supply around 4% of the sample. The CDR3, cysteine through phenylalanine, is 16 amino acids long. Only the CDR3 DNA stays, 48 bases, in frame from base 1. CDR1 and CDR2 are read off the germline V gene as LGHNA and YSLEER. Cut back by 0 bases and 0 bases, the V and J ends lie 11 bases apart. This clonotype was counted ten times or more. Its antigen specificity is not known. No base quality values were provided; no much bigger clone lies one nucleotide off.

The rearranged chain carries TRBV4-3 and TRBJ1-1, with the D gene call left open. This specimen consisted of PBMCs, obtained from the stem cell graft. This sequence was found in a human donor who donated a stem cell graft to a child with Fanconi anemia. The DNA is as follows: TGCGCCAGCAGCCAAGAATCAAAGGGAATGAACACTGAAGCTTTCTTT. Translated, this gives CASSQESKGMNTEAFF.